This T cell receptor beta chain is drawn from a study of blood T cell repertoires in COVID-19. Libraries were prepared by immunoSEQ multiplex PCR; TCRdb keeps only in-frame clonotypes and omits some of them. The table lists 90,000 to 120,000 clones, about 89% of them singletons. The CDR3 consists of 14 residues. Germline-derived CDR1 and CDR2 are MNHEY and SVGEGT. V lost 4 bases, J lost 0 bases, and 7 bases lay in between. The TCR sequence derives from a woman aged 25 to 39 with acute or convalescent COVID-19. The chain couples TRBV6-2 or TRBV6-3 to TRBJ1-3, with D maybe TRBD1 (6 bases). Sequencing used peripheral blood. The CDR3 is CASSLTGSGNTIYF. The CDR3 nucleotides are TGTGCCAGCAGTTTGACAGGCTCTGGAAACACCATATATTTT.